Below, 21 T cell receptor beta chains from the same sample are listed, as sequenced in a study of identifying expanded T cells in peripheral blood. Produced via immunoSEQ multiplex PCR; TCRdb's table is partial and in-frame only. The sample shows approximately 100,000 clones, about 88% of them seen only once. The sample taken for sequencing was blood. Source of these receptors: a person aged 18-70 years in good health.

The chain recombines TRBV20-1 with TRBJ1-1; 7 bases match TRBD1. Looked up from germline, CDR1 is DFQATT and CDR2 is SNEGSKA (reference sequence). The V segment lost 5 bases and the J segment 6 bases; nucleotides outside the gene matches: 3. There are 11 residues in the CDR3. CDR3 nucleotides: TGCAGTGCTTGGGGACAGTCTGAAGCTTTCTTT. Translated, it gives CSAWGQSEAFF.

This chain connects TRBV6-6 to TRBJ1-1; D remains ambiguous. CDR1 and CDR2 (germline): MNHNY, SVGAGI (reference sequence). The CDR3 is 11 residues long. Trimming pared 6 bases from V and 1 base from J, leaving 3 bases between. The CDR3 DNA follows: TGTGCCAGCAGGGGGAACACTGAAGCTTTCTTT. Amino acid sequence: CASRGNTEAFF.

The genes are TRBV5-1 and TRBJ2-5, with 10 bases matching TRBD2. V dropped 4 bases and J dropped 1; count of bases not matched to a gene: 4. The CDR3 is made up of 15 amino acids. The germline V gene has CDR1 SGHRS and CDR2 YFSETQ. The CDR3 spells CASSLLAGLQETQYF. The CDR3 DNA follows: TGCGCCAGCAGCCTACTAGCGGGACTCCAAGAGACCCAGTACTTC.

The chain is built from TRBV7-9 and TRBJ2-5, with 9 bases identical to TRBD2. Germline V gene lookup returns CDR1 SEHNR and CDR2 FQNEAQ (reference sequence). Germline trimming cut 7 bases from V and 4 bases from J; bases unmatched to any gene: 4. This CDR3 is 13 amino acids long. The CDR3 loop reads CASNQLAGETQYF. CDR3 nucleotides: TGTGCCAGCAACCAACTAGCGGGAGAGACCCAGTACTTC.

This clone was found once. This sequence joins TRBV5-1 and TRBJ2-7; D gene unclear. Per the germline V gene, CDR1 is SGHRS and CDR2 is YFSETQ. This CDR3 spans 13 amino acids. V was trimmed by 2 bases and J by 2 bases, leaving 8 bases between them. The CDR3 region has the DNA TGCGCCAGCAGCTTCACATACCCCTACGAGCAGTACTTC. Protein sequence: CASSFTYPYEQYF.

The J gene is TRBJ2-1, the V gene TRBV19, with D maybe TRBD1 (5 bases). The V gene lost 6 bases and the J gene lost 3 bases, with 15 bases spanning the gap. This CDR3 contains 15 residues. Germline V CDR1 and CDR2: LNHDA, SQIVND (reference sequence). This CDR3 is CASRKADISYNEQFF. CDR3 DNA sequence: TGTGCCAGTAGGAAGGCGGACATAAGCTACAATGAGCAGTTCTTC.

The chain is built from TRBV7-2 and TRBJ2-1, with D possibly called TRBD1 or TRBD2 (5 bases each). The V gene lost 6 bases and the J gene lost 5 bases, with 11 bases spanning the gap. The CDR3 consists of 13 residues. Per germline, CDR1 SGHTA and CDR2 FQGNSA. The DNA of the CDR3 is TGTGCCAGCAGGATGGGACCCAACAATGAGCAGTTCTTC. Translating it yields CASRMGPNNEQFF.

A few counts support this clone. V gene TRBV9 combines with J gene TRBJ1-3; D possibly corresponds to TRBD1 (5 bases). Deletions cut 3 bases from V and 0 bases from J, with 13 bases between. There are 16 residues in the CDR3. Looked up from germline, CDR1 is SGDLS and CDR2 is YYNGEE. The CDR3 here is CASSGWGGSSGNTIYF. DNA for the CDR3: TGTGCCAGCAGCGGTTGGGGCGGTAGCTCTGGAAACACCATATATTTT.

The CDR3 nucleotides are TGCGCCAGCAGCTTGGTCCCAGGGGGCTTAGAATCACCCCTCCACTTT. Translation: CASSLVPGGLESPLHF. V usage is TRBV5-1 and J usage is TRBJ1-6; 8 nucleotides line up with TRBD1. The V gene end was trimmed by 0 bases and the J gene end by 10 bases; junction bases not matched to a gene: 9. The CDR3 has 16 residues. Germline V gene data show CDR1 as SGHRS and CDR2 as YFSETQ.

The V call is TRBV9, the J call TRBJ2-3; D is uncertain. In germline, CDR1 is SGDLS, CDR2 YYNGEE. V lost 2 bases and J lost 1, with 8 bases in between. CDR3 size: 14 residues. CDR3: CASSVVEGTDTQYF. As DNA, the CDR3 is TGTGCCAGCAGCGTGGTAGAGGGCACAGATACGCAGTATTTT. Together with reference TRBV9 and TRBJ2-3, the CDR3 gives the full variable domain: DSGVTQTPKHLITATGQRVTLRCSPRSGDLSVYWYQQSLDQGLQFLIQYYNGEERAKGNILERFSAQQFPDLHSELNLSSLELGDSALYFCASSVVEGTDTQYFGPGTRLTVL.

The CDR3, as DNA: TGTGCCAGTATCTTGGCAGGAGCTGGAAACACCATATATTTT. Translation gives CASILAGAGNTIYF. The chain links TRBV6-8 to TRBJ1-3; D gene unclear. In germline, CDR1 is MNHGY, CDR2 SAAAGT. The V end was cut by 9 bases, the J end by 2 bases, with 14 bases between. The CDR3 spans 14 residues.

This chain joins TRBV28 and TRBJ1-2; the D is unclear. The germline V gene has CDR1 MDHEN and CDR2 SYDVKM. The CDR3 loop spans 14 amino acids. Between the trimmed V and J ends, which lost 3 bases and 0 bases, there was a span of 8 bases. This chain's CDR3 is CASSFPGANYGYTF. Written as DNA, the CDR3 is TGTGCCAGCAGTTTTCCGGGAGCTAACTATGGCTACACCTTC.

This clone was counted between two and nine times. The chain uses TRBV19 and TRBJ1-1, with 8 bases identical to TRBD1. The germline V gene has CDR1 LNHDA and CDR2 SQIVND (reference sequence). The CDR3 spans 13 residues. V lost 5 bases to trimming and J lost 4 bases; unmatched junction nucleotides: 3. The CDR3 sequence: CASSFTGGTEAFF. The DNA for the CDR3 is TGTGCCAGTAGTTTCACAGGGGGCACTGAAGCTTTCTTT.

The rearrangement joins TRBV4-2 to TRBJ2-3; TRBD2 might be the D (5 bases). The germline V gene encodes CDR1 LGHNA and CDR2 YNFKEQ. The CDR3 is 16 residues long. Trimming left V 3 bases short and J 3 bases short, with 16 bases between. The CDR3 DNA follows: TGTGCCAGCAGCCAGGGATTCGCGGGCCAGACAGATACGCAGTATTTT. This codes for CASSQGFAGQTDTQYF.

In its sample, this clone was seen a few times. This chain joins TRBV30 and TRBJ2-7; D perhaps matches TRBD2 (7 bases). The CDR3 contains 16 residues. The ends were cut back, 4 bases at V and 5 bases at J, with 24 bases in the middle. Germline V gives CDR1 GTSNPN, CDR2 SVGIG (reference sequence). The CDR3: CAWTSYGRGALHEQYF. The DNA for the CDR3 is TGTGCCTGGACTTCTTACGGTCGGGGGGCGCTCCACGAGCAGTACTTC.

V is TRBV4-3 and J is TRBJ2-5; the D is unclear. This CDR3 region has 15 residues. Germline V gene sequence: CDR1 LGHNA, CDR2 YSLEER. V shed 1 base and J shed 3 bases, with 12 bases lying between them. CDR3 nucleotide sequence: TGCGCCAGCAGCCAAGGGGCCCGGGCAGAAGAGACCCAGTACTTC. It is translated as CASSQGARAEETQYF.

This clone appeared a few times. This chain uses TRBV11-2 with TRBJ1-1, with D hard to call. The germline V and J ends were trimmed by 0 bases and 6 bases, with 17 bases remaining between them. Germline-derived CDR1 and CDR2 are SGHAT and FQNNGV. The CDR3 contains 16 residues. In DNA form, the CDR3 reads TGTGCCAGCAGCTTAGATCCCCTTAGAGGAATCGCTGAAGCTTTCTTT. Protein: CASSLDPLRGIAEAFF.

The chain has TRBV6-1 and TRBJ2-7; weak D call: TRBD1 (6 bases). Trimming stripped 6 bases from V and 2 bases from J, with 14 bases between. The CDR3 totals 14 residues. Germline V lookup: CDR1 MNHNS, CDR2 SASEGT. The CDR3 bases are TGTGCCAGCAGAGAACGACAGGTCCCCTACGAGCAGTACTTC. It yields the protein CASRERQVPYEQYF.

This chain connects TRBV5-4 to TRBJ2-3, with TRBD2 matching over 7 bases. The CDR3 is 15 residues long. CDR1 SGHNT and CDR2 YYREEE come from the germline V gene (reference sequence). Trimming cost V 3 bases and J 4 bases; bases outside gene matches: 8. The CDR3 reads CASSSTLGGSDTQYF. In DNA form, the CDR3 reads TGTGCCAGCAGCTCTACACTGGGAGGGTCAGATACGCAGTATTTT.

The J gene is TRBJ1-2, the V gene TRBV7-9, with D unresolved. The germline CDR1 and CDR2 sequences are SEHNR and FQNEAQ (reference sequence). Between the trimmed V and J ends, which lost 5 bases and 5 bases, there was a span of 12 bases. The CDR3 consists of 13 residues. CDR3 sequence: CASSPGPDYGYTF. DNA for the CDR3: TGTGCCAGCAGCCCTGGCCCGGATTATGGCTACACCTTC.

The V and J genes are TRBV28 and TRBJ2-5; D might be TRBD1 (6 bases). CDR1 and CDR2 (germline): MDHEN, SYDVKM. V was trimmed by 4 bases and J by 7 bases, leaving 25 bases between them. There are 17 residues in the CDR3. This CDR3 is CASSYPPGITGLVTQYF. The CDR3 DNA reads TGTGCCAGCAGTTACCCCCCGGGCATTACAGGGCTTGTGACCCAGTACTTC.